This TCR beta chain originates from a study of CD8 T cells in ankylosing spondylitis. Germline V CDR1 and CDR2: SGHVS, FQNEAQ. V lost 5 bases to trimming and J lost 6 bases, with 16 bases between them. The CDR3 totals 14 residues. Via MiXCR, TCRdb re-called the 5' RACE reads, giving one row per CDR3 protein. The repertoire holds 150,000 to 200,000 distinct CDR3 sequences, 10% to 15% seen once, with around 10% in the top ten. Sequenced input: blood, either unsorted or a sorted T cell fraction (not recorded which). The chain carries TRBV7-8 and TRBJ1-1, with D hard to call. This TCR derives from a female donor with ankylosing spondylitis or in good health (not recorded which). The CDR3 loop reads CASSHASRAPEAFF. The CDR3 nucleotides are TGTGCCAGCAGCCACGCATCGAGGGCTCCTGAAGCTTTCTTT.